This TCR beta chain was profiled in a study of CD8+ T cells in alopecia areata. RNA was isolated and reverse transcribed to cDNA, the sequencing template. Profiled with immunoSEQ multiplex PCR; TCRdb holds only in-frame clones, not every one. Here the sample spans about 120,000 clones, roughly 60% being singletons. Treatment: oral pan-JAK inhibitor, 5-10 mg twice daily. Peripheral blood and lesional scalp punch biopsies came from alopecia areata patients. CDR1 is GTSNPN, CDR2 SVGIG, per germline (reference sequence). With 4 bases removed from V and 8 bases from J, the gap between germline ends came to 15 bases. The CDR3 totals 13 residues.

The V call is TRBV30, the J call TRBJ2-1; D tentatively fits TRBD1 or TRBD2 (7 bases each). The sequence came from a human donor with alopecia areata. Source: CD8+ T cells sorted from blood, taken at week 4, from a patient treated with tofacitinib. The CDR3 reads CAWTLTGRDEQFF. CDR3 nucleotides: TGTGCCTGGACTCTGACAGGGAGGGATGAGCAGTTCTTC.